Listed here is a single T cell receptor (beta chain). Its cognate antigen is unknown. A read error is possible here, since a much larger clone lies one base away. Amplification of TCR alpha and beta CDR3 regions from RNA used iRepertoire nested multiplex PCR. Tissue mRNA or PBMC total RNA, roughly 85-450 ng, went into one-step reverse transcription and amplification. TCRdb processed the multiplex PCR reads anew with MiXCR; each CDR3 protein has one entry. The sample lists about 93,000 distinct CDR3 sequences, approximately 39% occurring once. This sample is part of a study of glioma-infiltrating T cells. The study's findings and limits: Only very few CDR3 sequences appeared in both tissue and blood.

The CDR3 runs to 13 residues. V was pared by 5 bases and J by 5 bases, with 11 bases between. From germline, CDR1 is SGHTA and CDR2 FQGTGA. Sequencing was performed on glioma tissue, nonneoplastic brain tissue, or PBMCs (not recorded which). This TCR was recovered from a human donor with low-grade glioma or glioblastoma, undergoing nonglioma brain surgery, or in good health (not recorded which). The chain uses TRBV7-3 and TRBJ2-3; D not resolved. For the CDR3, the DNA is TGTGCCAGCAGCGAAATGGGGAAAGATACGCAGTATTTT. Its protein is CASSEMGKDTQYF.